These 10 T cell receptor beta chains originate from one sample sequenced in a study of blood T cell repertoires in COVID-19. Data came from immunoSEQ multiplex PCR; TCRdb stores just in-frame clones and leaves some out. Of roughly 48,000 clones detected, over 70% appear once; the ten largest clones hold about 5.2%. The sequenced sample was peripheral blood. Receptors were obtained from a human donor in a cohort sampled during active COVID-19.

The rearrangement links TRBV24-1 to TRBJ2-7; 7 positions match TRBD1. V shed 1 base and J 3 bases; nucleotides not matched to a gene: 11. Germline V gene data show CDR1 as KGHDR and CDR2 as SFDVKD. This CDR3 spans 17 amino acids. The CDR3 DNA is TGTGCCACCAGTGATTTTTCGTCGGAGACAGGGTTCTACGAGCAGTACTTC. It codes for CATSDFSSETGFYEQYF.

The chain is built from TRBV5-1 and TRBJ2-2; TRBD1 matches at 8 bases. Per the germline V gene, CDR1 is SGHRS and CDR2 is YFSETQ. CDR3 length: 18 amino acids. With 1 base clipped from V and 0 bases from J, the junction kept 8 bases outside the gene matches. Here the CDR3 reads CASSLSQPGGPNTGELFF. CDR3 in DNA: TGCGCCAGCAGCTTGTCACAGCCAGGGGGCCCGAACACCGGGGAGCTGTTTTTT.

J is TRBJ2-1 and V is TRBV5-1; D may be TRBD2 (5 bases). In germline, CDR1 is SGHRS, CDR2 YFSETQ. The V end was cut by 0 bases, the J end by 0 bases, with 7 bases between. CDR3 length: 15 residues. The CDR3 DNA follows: TGCGCCAGCAGCTTGGTCGGGGACTCCTACAATGAGCAGTTCTTC. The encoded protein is CASSLVGDSYNEQFF.

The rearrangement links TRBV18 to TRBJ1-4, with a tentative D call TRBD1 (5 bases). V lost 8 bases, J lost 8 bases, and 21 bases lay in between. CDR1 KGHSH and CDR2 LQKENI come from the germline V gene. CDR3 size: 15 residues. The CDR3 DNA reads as TGTGCCAGCACAATGGGGACTCAGACGGGGGAAAAACTGTTTTTT. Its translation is CASTMGTQTGEKLFF.

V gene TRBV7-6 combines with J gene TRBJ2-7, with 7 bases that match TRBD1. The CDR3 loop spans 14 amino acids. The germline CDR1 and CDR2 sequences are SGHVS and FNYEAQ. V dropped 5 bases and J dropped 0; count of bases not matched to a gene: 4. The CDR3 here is CASSLGTASYEQYF. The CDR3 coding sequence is TGTGCCAGCAGCCTCGGGACAGCCTCCTACGAGCAGTACTTC.

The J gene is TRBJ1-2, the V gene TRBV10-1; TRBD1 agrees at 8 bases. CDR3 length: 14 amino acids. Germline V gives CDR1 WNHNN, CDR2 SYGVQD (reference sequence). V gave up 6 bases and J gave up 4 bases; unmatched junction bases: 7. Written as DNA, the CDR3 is TGCGCCAGCAGCCCCGGACAGGGCGTCTATGGCTACACCTTC. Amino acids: CASSPGQGVYGYTF.

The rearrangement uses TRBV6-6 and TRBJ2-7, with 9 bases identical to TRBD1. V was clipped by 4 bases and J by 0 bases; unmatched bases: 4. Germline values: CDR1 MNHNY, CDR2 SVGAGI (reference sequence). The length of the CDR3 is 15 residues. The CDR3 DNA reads TGTGCCAGCAGTTCAGGACAGGGGACCTCCTACGAGCAGTACTTC. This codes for CASSSGQGTSYEQYF.

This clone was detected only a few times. The CDR3 coding sequence is TGCGCCAGCAGCTCTACGTCAGGGGCCCTCCCCTCCTACGAGCAGTACTTC. Its translation: CASSSTSGALPSYEQYF. The chain uses TRBV5-1 and TRBJ2-7; tentative D call: TRBD1 (6 bases). Germline V lookup: CDR1 SGHRS, CDR2 YFSETQ. This CDR3 is built from 17 residues. V was shortened by 3 bases and J by 0 bases, with 19 bases between the two germline ends.

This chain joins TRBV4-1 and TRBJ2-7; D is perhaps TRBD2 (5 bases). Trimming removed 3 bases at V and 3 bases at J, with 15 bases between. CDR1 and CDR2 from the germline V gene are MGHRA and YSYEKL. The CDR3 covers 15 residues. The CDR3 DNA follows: TGCGCCAGCAGCCACCTCTGGCGGGTAGACTACGAGCAGTACTTC. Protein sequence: CASSHLWRVDYEQYF.

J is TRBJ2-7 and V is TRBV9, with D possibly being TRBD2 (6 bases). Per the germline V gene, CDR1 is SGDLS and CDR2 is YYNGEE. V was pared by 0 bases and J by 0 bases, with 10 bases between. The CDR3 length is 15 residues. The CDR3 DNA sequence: TGTGCCAGCAGCGTAGAGGAGGGAAGCTCCTACGAGCAGTACTTC. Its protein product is CASSVEEGSSYEQYF.